The 19 T cell receptor beta chains given below trace back to one sample, sequenced in a study of blood T cell repertoires in COVID-19. TCRdb's table, derived via immunoSEQ multiplex PCR, lists solely in-frame clones and lacks some. Of some 220,000 clones listed, 80% were seen once; the top ten hold roughly 13%. The sample taken for sequencing was peripheral blood. The receptors shown here come from a human donor in a cohort sampled during active COVID-19.

This rearrangement joins TRBV9 to TRBJ2-1, with no clear D. V gave up 0 bases and J gave up 0 bases, with 7 bases separating them. This CDR3 is 15 amino acids long. CDR1 is SGDLS and CDR2 is YYNGEE in the germline V gene. Here the CDR3 DNA reads TGTGCCAGCAGCGTAGCGTCGAGCTCCTACAATGAGCAGTTCTTC. It is translated as CASSVASSSYNEQFF.

The chain joins TRBV28 to TRBJ2-1; D gene unclear. V was pared by 5 bases and J by 8 bases, with 7 bases between. The CDR3 sequence is 11 residues long. Germline V gives CDR1 MDHEN, CDR2 SYDVKM. For the CDR3, the DNA is TGTGCCAGCAGTGCCGGAGATGAGCAGTTCTTC. It yields the protein CASSAGDEQFF.

The V gene is TRBV3-1 (or the pseudogene TRBV3-2), the J gene TRBJ1-1; unclear D gene. V was cut by 1 base and J by 4 bases, with 10 bases left in between. CDR3 length equals 14 residues. Looked up from germline, CDR1 is LGHDT and CDR2 is YNNKEL (reference sequence). CDR3 nucleotides: TGTGCCAGCAGCCAAGGCATTCACGGCACTGAAGCTTTCTTT. As protein: CASSQGIHGTEAFF.

The V and J genes are TRBV24-1 and TRBJ2-3; TRBD1 might be the D (6 bases). Trimming pared 4 bases from V and 4 bases from J, leaving 11 bases between. This CDR3 is built from 14 residues. Germline V CDR1 and CDR2: KGHDR, SFDVKD. Here the CDR3 DNA reads TGTGCCACCAGTGACCCCAGGGGCGCAGATACGCAGTATTTT. Translated, it gives CATSDPRGADTQYF.

Only a few counts were recorded for this clone. J is TRBJ1-2 and V is TRBV5-1; D gene uncertain. Germline V gives CDR1 SGHRS, CDR2 YFSETQ. The V end lost 4 bases, the J end lost 7 bases, and 14 bases lay between the germline ends. CDR3 length: 13 amino acids. The CDR3 DNA is TGCGCCAGCAGCGGCGGGTCAACTTCTGGCTACACCTTC. This sequence encodes CASSGGSTSGYTF.

This chain links TRBV4-3 with TRBJ1-6; D is unresolved. Looked up from germline, CDR1 is LGHNA and CDR2 is YSLEER. V dropped 3 bases and J dropped 5 bases, with 20 bases sitting between them. There are 18 residues in the CDR3. The CDR3 nucleotides read TGCGCCAGCAGCCAGGTGGGAGCCCAGTCCACGCATAATTCACCCCTCCACTTT. Amino acid sequence: CASSQVGAQSTHNSPLHF.

The rearrangement links TRBV2 to TRBJ2-5; D is perhaps TRBD2 (6 bases). The CDR3 totals 16 residues. V lost 5 bases to trimming and J lost 2 bases, with 18 bases between them. CDR1 is SNHLY, CDR2 FYNNEI, per germline. This chain's CDR3 is CASSLWKPSAQETQYF. CDR3 nucleotide sequence: TGTGCCAGCAGTCTTTGGAAGCCTAGCGCTCAAGAGACCCAGTACTTC.

The rearrangement joins TRBV7-2 to TRBJ1-5, with no clear D. V was shortened by 3 bases and J by 0 bases, with 12 bases between the two germline ends. CDR3 length: 16 amino acids. Germline V gene data show CDR1 as SGHTA and CDR2 as FQGNSA. The CDR3 protein is CASSLGHSYSNQPQHF. For the CDR3, the DNA is TGTGCCAGCAGCTTGGGCCACAGCTATAGCAATCAGCCCCAGCATTTT.

This clone occurred a few times. The chain recombines TRBV7-8 with TRBJ1-1; TRBD1 matches 7 bases. Trimming cost V 2 bases and J 1 base; bases outside gene matches: 7. CDR1 SGHVS and CDR2 FQNEAQ come from the germline V gene. The CDR3 is made up of 16 amino acids. The DNA of the CDR3 is TGTGCCAGCAGCTTAAGAGGGGGCAGCCCGAACACTGAAGCTTTCTTT. Its protein product is CASSLRGGSPNTEAFF. The entire variable domain, with the rest obtained from reference TRBV7-8 and TRBJ1-1, is as follows: GAGVSQSPRYKVAKRGQDVALRCDPISGHVSLFWYQQALGQGPEFLTYFQNEAQLDKSGLPSDRFFAERPEGSVSTLKIQRTQQEDSAVYLCASSLRGGSPNTEAFFGQGTRLTVV.

The chain combines TRBV15 with TRBJ2-7, with D possibly being TRBD2 (6 bases). Trimming removed 2 bases from V and 4 bases from J, with 15 bases in between. The CDR3 is 15 residues long. The germline gives CDR1 LNHNV, CDR2 YYDKDF (reference sequence). CDR3 amino acids: CATSRPGTFYYEQYF. As DNA, the CDR3 is TGTGCCACCAGCAGACCCGGGACTTTTTATTACGAGCAGTACTTC.

V usage is TRBV4-3 and J usage is TRBJ2-2, with D maybe TRBD1 (5 bases). Germline V gene lookup returns CDR1 LGHNA and CDR2 YSLEER. This CDR3 comprises 17 residues. Trimming stripped 3 bases from V and 4 bases from J, with 18 bases between. The CDR3 sequence is CASSQGLGARVTGELFF. In DNA, the CDR3 is TGCGCCAGCAGCCAGGGATTAGGGGCCCGGGTCACCGGGGAGCTGTTTTTT.

This sequence joins TRBV14 and TRBJ2-7; D is undetermined. Trimming removed 0 bases from V and 6 bases from J, with 9 bases in between. Germline assignment: CDR1 SGHDN and CDR2 FVKESK. CDR3 length equals 13 residues. CDR3 bases: TGTGCCAGCAGCCAAGATTGGAGAGGCGAGCAGTACTTC. Protein sequence: CASSQDWRGEQYF.

This rearrangement joins TRBV12-3 or TRBV12-4 to TRBJ1-1; no clear D. With 3 bases removed from V and 1 base from J, the gap between germline ends came to 6 bases. The CDR3 length is 13 residues. The CDR3 coding sequence is TGTGCCAGCAGTTTGGCCAGGAACACTGAAGCTTTCTTT. Protein sequence: CASSLARNTEAFF.

J is TRBJ2-1 and V is TRBV18; D is possibly TRBD2 (6 bases). Germline V CDR1 and CDR2: KGHSH, LQKENI. The CDR3 is 15 residues long. V lost 3 bases to trimming and J lost 10 bases, with 19 bases between them. The CDR3 nucleotides are TGTGCCAGCTCACCTCCGGGACTGAAGGCGAAGGAGCAGTTCTTC. As protein: CASSPPGLKAKEQFF.

This clone has a count of ten or more. The chain couples TRBV7-2 to TRBJ2-7; the match to TRBD2 covers 7 bases. Germline assignment: CDR1 SGHTA and CDR2 FQGNSA. This CDR3 is built from 13 residues. V was clipped by 3 bases and J by 5 bases; unmatched bases: 4. Here the CDR3 reads CASSLGGMNEQYF. The CDR3 bases are TGTGCCAGCAGCTTGGGGGGGATGAACGAGCAGTACTTC. The whole variable domain, filled in from reference TRBV7-2 and TRBJ2-7, reads GAGVSQSPSNKVTEKGKDVELRCDPISGHTALYWYRQSLGQGLEFLIYFQGNSAPDKSGLPSDRFSAERTGGSVSTLTIQRTQQEDSAVYLCASSLGGMNEQYFGPGTRLTVT.

This rearrangement joins TRBV10-2 to TRBJ1-1; TRBD1 matches at 9 bases. The CDR3 covers 17 residues. CDR1 is WSHSY and CDR2 is SAAADI in the germline V gene. V shed 2 bases, J shed 0 bases, and the junction held 7 bases outside the gene matches. The CDR3 spells CASSEDRTGVMNTEAFF. In DNA form, the CDR3 reads TGCGCCAGCAGTGAGGACCGGACAGGGGTCATGAACACTGAAGCTTTCTTT.

This chain links TRBV27 with TRBJ1-2; 7 bases line up with TRBD1. The CDR3 extends over 13 amino acids. After removal of 5 bases from V and 2 bases from J, the junction contained 2 bases not matched to a gene. Looked up from germline, CDR1 is MNHEY and CDR2 is SMNVEV (reference sequence). CDR3 DNA sequence: TGTGCCAGCAGTCTGACAGGGAACTATGGCTACACCTTC. It is translated as CASSLTGNYGYTF.

This chain connects TRBV5-5 to TRBJ1-6, with 8 nucleotides matching TRBD1. Germline V gene data show CDR1 as SGHKS and CDR2 as YYEKEE (reference sequence). The J segment lost 6 bases and the V segment lost 3 bases, leaving 8 bases of the junction unmatched. The CDR3 extends over 16 amino acids. CDR3 loop: CASSSSGQGSNSPLHF. The CDR3 bases are TGTGCCAGCAGCTCCTCCGGACAGGGAAGTAATTCACCCCTCCACTTT.

The genes are TRBV14 and TRBJ2-3; D is perhaps TRBD2 (6 bases). The ends were cut back, 3 bases at V and 6 bases at J, with 19 bases in the middle. Looked up from germline, CDR1 is SGHDN and CDR2 is FVKESK. The CDR3 consists of 16 residues. The CDR3 sequence: CASSHFVVGSADTQYF. In DNA, the CDR3 is TGTGCCAGCAGCCATTTTGTTGTCGGGAGCGCGGATACGCAGTATTTT.